This T cell receptor beta chain was recovered during a study of T cell changes during pregnancy in multiple sclerosis. CDR3 length: 14 amino acids. Germline CDR1 reads SGHRS; CDR2 reads YFSETQ. V lost 5 bases to trimming and J lost 4 bases; unmatched junction nucleotides: 7. The repertoire was sequenced with immunoSEQ multiplex PCR; TCRdb's copy has only in-frame clones and lacks some. The sample includes just under 40,000 clones, 90% of them seen just once. The rearrangement joins TRBV5-1 to TRBJ2-3; 7 bases line up with TRBD1. The sequences come from CD4+ T cells from peripheral blood mononuclear cells, collected in the first trimester of pregnancy. The TCR comes from a female donor in good health, enrolled as a control in a pregnancy study. This CDR3 reads CASRPGGVADTQYF. In nucleotides, the CDR3 is TGCGCCAGCAGACCAGGGGGTGTCGCAGATACGCAGTATTTT.